This T cell receptor (beta chain) was identified during a study of T cells in Graves' hyperthyroidism and ophthalmopathy. The CDR3 spans 13 residues. Germline assignment: CDR1 SGHNT and CDR2 YENEEA. About this clonotype itself: This may be a read error: a much more frequent sequence differs by one nucleotide.

TCR beta CDR3 region amplification was performed from RNA transcripts. A set of HTBI primers served as the primers for a first-round RT-PCR of the TCR CDR3. In TCRdb, the multiplex PCR reads were re-called with MiXCR into one record per CDR3 protein. The sample holds about 610,000 distinct CDR3 sequences, roughly 16% seen once. The TCR was taken from a middle-aged woman with Graves' ophthalmopathy. Specimen: blood. V is TRBV11-3 and J is TRBJ2-3; D tentatively reads TRBD1 or TRBD2 (5 bases each). CDR3 nucleotide sequence: TGTGTCAGCCCCGGGACCTCGGGAGATACGCAGTATTTT. The encoded protein is CVSPGTSGDTQYF.